The 22 T cell receptor beta chains in this list originate from one sample, sequenced in a study of identical twins. TCRdb re-called the 5' RACE reads through MiXCR, storing one row per CDR3 protein. Altogether about 700,000 distinct CDR3 sequences are present, under 9% being singletons, with the ten largest covering approximately 0.89%. These sequences were also reported in another study, on yellow fever vaccine responses in identical twins.

Specimen: PBMCs. The receptors here all came from a young woman in good health.

J is TRBJ2-1 and V is TRBV6-2 or TRBV6-3; the D call may be TRBD1 or TRBD2 (6 bases each). The CDR3 length is 19 residues. Deletions cut 0 bases from V and 9 bases from J, with 27 bases between. Germline V gene data show CDR1 as MNHEY and CDR2 as SVGEGT. CDR3 loop: CASSYSIGSLRGELGEQFF. CDR3 nucleotides: TGTGCCAGCAGTTACTCGATCGGATCCCTAAGGGGGGAACTTGGTGAGCAGTTCTTC.

This rearrangement joins TRBV3-1 to TRBJ2-1, with D possibly matching TRBD1 (6 bases). The V and J ends lost 4 bases and 0 bases respectively, with 13 bases between them. This CDR3 comprises 16 residues. Germline CDR1 LGHDT, CDR2 YNNKEL (reference sequence). This CDR3 is CASSPGQSSSYNEQFF. CDR3 sequence (DNA): TGTGCCAGCAGCCCCGGACAGTCGAGCTCCTACAATGAGCAGTTCTTC.

This clonotype was recorded at least ten times. This chain uses TRBV12-3 or TRBV12-4 with TRBJ2-5, with D uncertain. CDR3 size: 12 residues. Trimming cost V 7 bases and J 5 bases, with 11 bases left between them. The CDR3 spells CASTLARETQYF. The CDR3 DNA reads as TGTGCCAGCACCTTGGCTCGGGAGACCCAGTACTTC.

Concerning this clonotype itself: A much larger clone sits a single nucleotide away, making a read error possible. J is TRBJ2-7 and V is TRBV10-3; 7 nucleotides line up with TRBD2. This CDR3 contains 15 residues. Germline CDR1 reads ENHRY; CDR2 reads SYGVKD. The DNA of the CDR3 is TGTGCCATCAGCCCCCTTAAGGGACTATCCTACGCGCAGTACTTC. Its translation is CAISPLKGLSYAQYF.

This clonotype was seen ten or more times. The chain combines TRBV7-2 with TRBJ1-2; TRBD1 agrees at 8 bases. The trim removed 2 bases at V and 1 base at J, leaving 3 bases unmatched. The CDR3 is 15 residues long. Germline assignment: CDR1 SGHTA and CDR2 FQGNSA. The CDR3 DNA is TGTGCCAGCAGCTTAATAGACAGGGGTAACTATGGCTACACCTTC. As protein: CASSLIDRGNYGYTF.

The sample holds a few counts of this clonotype. This chain uses TRBV27 with TRBJ1-6, with D tentatively TRBD1 (6 bases). The CDR3 totals 15 residues. Trimming left V 2 bases short and J 6 bases short, with 11 bases between. Looked up from germline, CDR1 is MNHEY and CDR2 is SMNVEV (reference sequence). In DNA form, the CDR3 reads TGTGCCAGCAGTTTAGCGGGGGCAGGTAATTCACCCCTCCACTTT. Translated, it gives CASSLAGAGNSPLHF.

J is TRBJ2-2 and V is TRBV6-6; either TRBD1 or TRBD2 may fit D (5 bases each). Trimming left V 9 bases short and J 9 bases short, with 8 bases between. CDR1 and CDR2 (germline): MNHNY, SVGAGI (reference sequence). CDR3 size: 10 residues. The CDR3 nucleotides read TGTGCCAGTGGGGGTAGGGAGCTGTTTTTT. Its protein product is CASGGRELFF.

V usage is TRBV4-3 and J usage is TRBJ2-4; D is unclear. The CDR3 extends over 14 amino acids. The V gene's germline CDR1 is LGHNA and CDR2 YSLEER. V dropped 0 bases and J dropped 9 bases, with 12 bases sitting between them. CDR3 coding DNA: TGCGCCAGCAGCCAAGATTCCGGCGGTACCATTCAGTACTTC. Its translation: CASSQDSGGTIQYF.

The chain joins TRBV7-9 to TRBJ2-5; D uncertain. This CDR3 has 15 residues. Germline V lookup: CDR1 SEHNR, CDR2 FQNEAQ (reference sequence). V lost 3 bases and J 1 base, leaving 12 bases between the germline ends. CDR3 sequence reads: CASSLDWSTQETQYF. Here the CDR3 DNA reads TGTGCCAGCAGCTTGGATTGGTCCACCCAAGAGACCCAGTACTTC.

This clonotype showed up just a few times. The J gene is TRBJ2-7, the V gene TRBV2; a weak D match, TRBD2 (6 bases). CDR1 is SNHLY and CDR2 is FYNNEI in the germline V gene. The CDR3 contains 18 residues. Trimming pared 0 bases from V and 3 bases from J, leaving 21 bases between. The CDR3 sequence is CASSEALGTHRNHYEQYF. CDR3 sequence (DNA): TGTGCCAGCAGTGAAGCGCTGGGGACTCATAGAAACCACTACGAGCAGTACTTC.

The chain is built from TRBV20-1 and TRBJ2-1; D call uncertain. In germline, CDR1 is DFQATT, CDR2 SNEGSKA (reference sequence). V lost 4 bases to trimming and J lost 5 bases, with 18 bases between them. CDR3 length: 15 residues. CDR3 nucleotide sequence: TGCAGTGCTACTCTTTCCCGGAACCTAAACAATGAGCAGTTCTTC. Its translation is CSATLSRNLNNEQFF.

This rearrangement joins TRBV7-9 to TRBJ2-1; possible D gene TRBD2, 7 bases. Trimming removed 7 bases at V and 6 bases at J, with 19 bases between. Germline V gene lookup returns CDR1 SEHNR and CDR2 FQNEAQ (reference sequence). CDR3 length equals 15 residues. The CDR3 DNA is TGTGCCAGCACCCCCTCCGGCGGGGGCCTCAATGAGCAGTTCTTC. This translates into CASTPSGGGLNEQFF.

In its sample, this clonotype was seen many times. The chain joins TRBV4-3 to TRBJ2-7; TRBD1 agrees at 7 bases. J was trimmed by 4 bases and V by 4 bases; bases with no gene match: 13. Germline CDR1 reads LGHNA; CDR2 reads YSLEER. The CDR3 has 16 residues. Written as DNA, the CDR3 is TGCGCCAGCAGCCCGGAGAAGGGGACAGACCCTTACGAGCAGTACTTC. This codes for CASSPEKGTDPYEQYF.

This clonotype was found many times. V usage is TRBV12-3 or TRBV12-4 and J usage is TRBJ2-3, with 9 bases fitting TRBD1. V trimming: 3 bases; J trimming: 4 bases; junction bases outside the gene matches: 2. This CDR3 contains 14 residues. Here the CDR3 DNA reads TGTGCCAGCAGTTTTCGGACAGGGGCAGATACGCAGTATTTT. Encoded protein: CASSFRTGADTQYF.

The chain employs TRBV29-1 and TRBJ2-6; maybe TRBD2 (5 bases). CDR1 SQVTM and CDR2 ANQGSEA come from the germline V gene. CDR3 length: 15 amino acids. Between the trimmed V and J ends, which lost 4 bases and 0 bases, there was a span of 10 bases. The CDR3 protein is CSVGHAGSGANVLTF. CDR3 sequence (DNA): TGCAGCGTTGGTCACGCGGGCTCTGGGGCCAACGTCCTGACTTTC.

The CDR3 DNA reads as TGTGCCAGCAGCTTTAGGCAGGTTGGAACTAATGAAAAACTGTTTTTT. Protein: CASSFRQVGTNEKLFF. The chain combines TRBV5-5 with TRBJ1-4; D unclear. Per the germline V gene, CDR1 is SGHKS and CDR2 is YYEKEE (reference sequence). V was pared by 2 bases and J by 1 base, with 12 bases between. CDR3 length: 16 amino acids. Complete variable domain (other parts from reference TRBV5-5 and TRBJ1-4): DAGVTQSPTHLIKTRGQQVTLRCSPISGHKSVSWYQQVLGQGPQFIFQYYEKEERGRGNFPDRFSARQFPNYSSELNVNALLLGDSALYLCASSFRQVGTNEKLFFGSGTQLSVL.

This clonotype occurred a few times. This rearrangement joins TRBV4-2 to TRBJ2-7; D is unresolved. The V end lost 0 bases, the J end lost 5 bases, and 14 bases lay between the germline ends. From germline, CDR1 is LGHNA and CDR2 YNFKEQ. CDR3 size: 15 residues. The CDR3 region has the DNA TGTGCCAGCAGCCAAGACGCGACTTCGGGCCACGAGCAGTACTTC. This sequence encodes CASSQDATSGHEQYF.

The rearrangement joins TRBV4-3 to TRBJ2-2, with no clear D. The length of the CDR3 is 14 residues. V was shortened by 1 base and J by 6 bases, with 9 bases between the two germline ends. CDR1 is LGHNA and CDR2 is YSLEER in the germline V gene. CDR3 residues: CASSQVPRSGELFF. In DNA, the CDR3 is TGCGCCAGCAGCCAAGTCCCCAGATCCGGGGAGCTGTTTTTT.

This chain links TRBV9 with TRBJ2-3, with 8 nucleotides matching TRBD2. The ends lost 4 bases at V and 2 bases at J; junction bases unmatched: 18. CDR3 length: 19 amino acids. From germline, CDR1 is SGDLS and CDR2 YYNGEE. CDR3 sequence: CASSTADSGDLPNTDTQYF. CDR3 bases: TGTGCCAGCAGCACAGCCGATAGCGGGGACCTCCCGAACACAGATACGCAGTATTTT.

This chain connects TRBV7-9 to TRBJ2-7, with TRBD1 matching over 10 bases. Germline CDR1 reads SEHNR; CDR2 reads FQNEAQ (reference sequence). J gave up 2 bases and V 5 bases, and 9 bases lay outside the gene matches. This CDR3 spans 16 amino acids. CDR3 region: CASSLIGTGAPYEQYF. The CDR3 bases are TGTGCCAGCAGCCTTATCGGGACAGGGGCACCCTACGAGCAGTACTTC.

This clonotype appeared many times. V is TRBV20-1 and J is TRBJ2-2; no firm D call. The CDR3 totals 13 residues. CDR1 is DFQATT and CDR2 is SNEGSKA in the germline V gene (reference sequence). With 3 bases removed from V and 8 bases from J, the gap between germline ends came to 13 bases. The CDR3 here is CSASATGFGELFF. For the CDR3, the DNA is TGCAGTGCTAGTGCAACGGGTTTTGGGGAGCTGTTTTTT.

This clonotype was counted between two and nine times. V and J are TRBV5-6 and TRBJ2-3, with 14 bases matching TRBD2. This CDR3 comprises 16 residues. Germline values: CDR1 SGHDT, CDR2 YYEEEE. V was pared by 3 bases and J by 6 bases, with 6 bases of the junction left unmatched. In DNA form, the CDR3 reads TGTGCCAGCAGCTCGCTGACTAGCGGGAGGGTTGATACGCAGTATTTT. As protein: CASSSLTSGRVDTQYF.